This T cell receptor (beta chain) was observed in a study of PD-L1 blockade in urothelial cancer. Study-wide results and caveats: Patients with durable benefit had greater blood expansion of tumor-associated TCR clones 3 weeks into treatment.

The V and J ends lost 0 bases and 13 bases, in that order; junction bases with no gene match: 8. The CDR3 loop spans 14 amino acids. Germline V gene lookup returns CDR1 MGHRA and CDR2 YSYEKL. Note on this clone: Its antigen is unknown.

Measured with immunoSEQ multiplex PCR; TCRdb has only the in-frame clones, and not every one. The profile shows just under 40,000 clones, around 88% of them singletons. The V call is TRBV4-1, the J call TRBJ1-4, with 7 positions matching TRBD1. The TCR originated in a man aged 60 to 69 with urothelial cancer. The sample was PBMCs, taken around atezolizumab (anti-PD-L1) treatment. The CDR3 DNA follows: TGCGCCAGCAGCCAAGAAGGGACAGCGAGACGACTGTTTTTT. Its translation: CASSQEGTARRLFF.